One and the same sample provided the 5 T cell receptor beta chains below, sequenced in a study of blood T cell repertoires in COVID-19. Using immunoSEQ multiplex PCR, the repertoire was profiled, and TCRdb retains in-frame clones only, with some absent. Of just under 150,000 clones in the sample, 85% were seen once. The specimen was peripheral blood. The receptors were gathered from a human donor with acute or convalescent COVID-19. The donor label of this sample is uncertain.

This clone was detected once. The chain has TRBV29-1 and TRBJ1-2, with 7 bases aligning to TRBD1. The CDR3 extends over 13 amino acids. The trim removed 1 base at V and 8 bases at J, leaving 7 bases unmatched. Germline V lookup: CDR1 SQVTM, CDR2 ANQGSEA. In nucleotides, the CDR3 is TGCAGCGTTGAAGCGGGGACAGTCTACGGCTACACCTTC. It is translated as CSVEAGTVYGYTF. The entire variable domain, with the rest obtained from reference TRBV29-1 and TRBJ1-2, is as follows: SAVISQKPSRDICQRGTSLTIQCQVDSQVTMMFWYRQQPGQSLTLIATANQGSEATYESGFVIDKFPISRPNLTFSTLTVSNMSPEDSSIYLCSVEAGTVYGYTFGSGTRLTVV.

The chain has TRBV4-1 and TRBJ2-3; 8 bases agree with TRBD2. V lost 1 base to trimming and J lost 5 bases; unmatched junction nucleotides: 5. The CDR3 totals 15 residues. CDR1 is MGHRA and CDR2 is YSYEKL in the germline V gene. In nucleotides, the CDR3 is TGCGCCAGCAGCCAAGGGGGGACTAGTCAAGATACGCAGTATTTT. Amino acids: CASSQGGTSQDTQYF.

The chain links TRBV4-3 to TRBJ1-2, with TRBD1 as a possible D gene (5 bases). Trimming took 0 bases from V and 2 from J, leaving 10 bases between them. CDR1 and CDR2 (germline): LGHNA, YSLEER. The CDR3 runs 15 residues. CDR3 sequence (DNA): TGCGCCAGCAGCCAAGATCCTCAGGGAAACTATGGCTACACCTTC. Protein: CASSQDPQGNYGYTF.

The rearrangement joins TRBV7-9 to TRBJ1-2; 8 bases match TRBD1. This CDR3 has 14 amino acids. CDR1 and CDR2 from the germline V gene are SEHNR and FQNEAQ (reference sequence). With 1 base clipped from V and 8 bases from J, the junction kept 6 bases outside the gene matches. The CDR3 coding sequence is TGTGCCAGCAGCTTAGAGGGCACAGGGGGAGGCTACACCTTC. Translated, it gives CASSLEGTGGGYTF.

J is TRBJ1-5 and V is TRBV6-2 or TRBV6-3; D gene uncertain. This CDR3 region has 16 residues. Germline V gives CDR1 MNHEY, CDR2 SVGEGT. The V and J ends lost 6 bases and 3 bases respectively, with 18 bases between them. For the CDR3, the DNA is TGTGCCAGCAGCCCACCCAGGAGAGGGCTCAATCAGCCCCAGCATTTT. Translating gives CASSPPRRGLNQPQHF.